A selection of T cell receptor beta chains follows, all from one sample in a study of blood T cell repertoires in COVID-19. Sequencing was performed with immunoSEQ multiplex PCR; in TCRdb, only in-frame clones are kept and a portion is missing. The repertoire consists of 70,000 to 100,000 clones, with around 87% occurring once and the leading ten covering approximately 4.3%. The sample taken for sequencing was peripheral blood. Receptor source: a woman at least 80 years old with active or convalescent COVID-19. Both conserved end residues are part of each CDR3. Each record gives: V gene, J gene, clone size, D gene, CDR3 protein, CDR3 DNA. A D gene is named only where the DNA matches it firmly. Clone sizes are given selectively: once, few, many, or a class where the clone is expanded.

>TRBV20-1|TRBJ2-7|-|-
CSASGGPLDEQYF
TGCAGTGCTAGTGGAGGGCCCTTAGACGAGCAGTACTTC
>TRBV10-3|TRBJ1-1|-|TRBD1
CAISSTGVNTEAFF
TGTGCCATCAGTTCGACAGGGGTGAACACTGAAGCTTTCTTT
>TRBV4-3|TRBJ1-6|-|-
CASSQVGGLGSPLHF
TGCGCCAGCAGCCAAGTCGGGGGTCTAGGATCACCCCTCCACTTT
>TRBV19|TRBJ2-1|-|-
CASSKDSSSYNEQFF
TGTGCCAGTAGTAAGGACTCGAGCTCCTACAATGAGCAGTTCTTC
>TRBV19|TRBJ1-2|-|-
CASSILASNYGYTF
TGTGCCAGTAGTATATTGGCATCTAACTATGGCTACACCTTC
>TRBV5-1|TRBJ2-7|-|-
CASSFISSSYEQYF
TGCGCCAGCAGCTTTATATCTAGCTCCTACGAGCAGTACTTC
>TRBV18|TRBJ2-3|once|-
CASSPLSGGTDTQYF
TGTGCCAGCTCACCACTTAGCGGAGGCACAGATACGCAGTATTTT
>TRBV27|TRBJ2-1|-|TRBD2
CASGIAGVYNEQFF
TGTGCCAGTGGGATAGCGGGAGTGTACAATGAGCAGTTCTTC
>TRBV3-1/TRBV3-2|TRBJ2-1|-|TRBD2
CASSPGLLAGVYYEQFF
TGTGCCAGCAGCCCTGGTCTGTTAGCGGGAGTCTATTATGAGCAGTTCTTC
>TRBV7-9|TRBJ1-2|once|-
CASWGEGYTF
TGTGCCAGCTGGGGCGAGGGCTACACCTTC
>TRBV11-2|TRBJ2-1|-|TRBD1
CASSSLIQGYNEQFF
TGTGCCAGCAGCTCCTTAATACAGGGGTACAATGAGCAGTTCTTC
>TRBV6-6|TRBJ2-1|-|TRBD2
CASSLAGAYNEQFF
TGTGCCAGCAGCCTAGCGGGAGCTTACAATGAGCAGTTCTTC
>TRBV5-1|TRBJ2-1|-|-
CASSLGPSERHNEQFF
TGCGCCAGCAGCTTGGGTCCTAGCGAACGCCACAATGAGCAGTTCTTC
>TRBV7-2|TRBJ2-2|few|TRBD2
CASSLVPSGRALVGELFF
TGTGCCAGCAGCTTAGTCCCTAGCGGGAGGGCCTTGGTCGGGGAGCTGTTTTTT
>TRBV19|TRBJ1-1|-|TRBD1
CASSPGQGGNTEAFF
TGTGCCAGTAGTCCTGGACAGGGGGGGAACACTGAAGCTTTCTTT
>TRBV10-1|TRBJ2-7|-|-
CASSDPSSSYEQYF
TGCGCCAGCAGTGATCCATCCAGCTCCTACGAGCAGTACTTC
>TRBV2|TRBJ1-1|-|-
CASSVEGEVAFF
TGTGCCAGCAGTGTTGAAGGGGAGGTAGCTTTCTTT
>TRBV6-6|TRBJ2-1|-|TRBD2
CASSYTSGNNNEQFF
TGTGCCAGCAGTTATACTAGCGGAAATAACAATGAGCAGTTCTTC
>TRBV5-1|TRBJ1-2|-|TRBD1
CASRRDRGNGYTF
TGCGCCAGCAGACGGGACAGGGGGAATGGCTACACCTTC
>TRBV9|TRBJ2-3|once|TRBD2
CASSIRGSSDTQYF
TGTGCCAGCAGCATTCGCGGGAGCTCAGATACGCAGTATTTT
>TRBV5-4|TRBJ2-7|-|-
CASSSGGQSSYEQYF
TGTGCCAGCAGCTCCGGAGGACAGAGCTCCTACGAGCAGTACTTC
>TRBV5-1|TRBJ1-1|-|TRBD1
CASSGQGAGTEAFF
TGCGCCAGCAGCGGACAGGGGGCTGGTACTGAAGCTTTCTTT
>TRBV6-2/TRBV6-3|TRBJ2-1|few|-
CASSYPTEAEQFF
TGTGCCAGCAGTTACCCGACTGAAGCTGAGCAGTTCTTC